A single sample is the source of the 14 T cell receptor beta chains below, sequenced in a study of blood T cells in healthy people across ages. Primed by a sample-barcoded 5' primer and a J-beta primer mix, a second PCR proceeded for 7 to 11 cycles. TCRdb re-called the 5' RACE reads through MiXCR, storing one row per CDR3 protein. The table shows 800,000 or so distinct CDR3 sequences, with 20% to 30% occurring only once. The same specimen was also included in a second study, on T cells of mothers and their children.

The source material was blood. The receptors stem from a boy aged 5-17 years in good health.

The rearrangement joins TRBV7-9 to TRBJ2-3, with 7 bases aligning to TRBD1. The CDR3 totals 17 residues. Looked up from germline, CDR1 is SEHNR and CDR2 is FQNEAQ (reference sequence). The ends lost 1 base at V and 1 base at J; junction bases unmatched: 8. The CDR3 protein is CASSLGEGGPRTDTQYF. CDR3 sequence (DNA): TGTGCCAGCAGCTTAGGGGAAGGGGGCCCACGCACAGATACGCAGTATTTT. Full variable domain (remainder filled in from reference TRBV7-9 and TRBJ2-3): DTGVSQNPRHKITKRGQNVTFRCDPISEHNRLYWYRQTLGQGPEFLTYFQNEAQLEKSRLLSDRFSAERPKGSFSTLEIQRTEQGDSAMYLCASSLGEGGPRTDTQYFGPGTRLTVL.

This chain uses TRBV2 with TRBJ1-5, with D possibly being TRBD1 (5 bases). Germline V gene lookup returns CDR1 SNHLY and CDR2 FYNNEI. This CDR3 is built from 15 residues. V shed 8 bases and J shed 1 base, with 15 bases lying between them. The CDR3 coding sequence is TGTGCCAGCCATTCGGGACCTTCGAGCAATCAGCCCCAGCATTTT. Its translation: CASHSGPSSNQPQHF.

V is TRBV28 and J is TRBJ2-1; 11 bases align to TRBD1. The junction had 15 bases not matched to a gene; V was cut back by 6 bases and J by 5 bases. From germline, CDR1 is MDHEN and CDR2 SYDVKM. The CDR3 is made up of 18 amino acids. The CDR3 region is CASRRTGGGEGSHNEQFF. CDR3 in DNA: TGTGCCAGCAGGAGGACAGGGGGCGGGGAGGGCTCACACAATGAGCAGTTCTTC. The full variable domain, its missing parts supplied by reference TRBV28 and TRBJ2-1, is DVKVTQSSRYLVKRTGEKVFLECVQDMDHENMFWYRQDPGLGLRLIYFSYDVKMKEKGDIPEGYSVSREKKERFSLILESASTNQTSMYLCASRRTGGGEGSHNEQFFGPGTRLTVL.

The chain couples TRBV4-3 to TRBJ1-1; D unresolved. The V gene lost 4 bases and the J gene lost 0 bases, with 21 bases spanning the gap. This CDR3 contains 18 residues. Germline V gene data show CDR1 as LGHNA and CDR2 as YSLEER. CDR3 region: CASSRKLWTVDVNTEAFF. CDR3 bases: TGCGCCAGCAGCCGGAAACTTTGGACGGTAGATGTGAACACTGAAGCTTTCTTT.

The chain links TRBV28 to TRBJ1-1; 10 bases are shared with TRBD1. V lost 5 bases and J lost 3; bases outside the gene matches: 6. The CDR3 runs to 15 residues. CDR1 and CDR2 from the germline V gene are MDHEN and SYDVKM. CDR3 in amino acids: CASSRPGQGHTEAFF. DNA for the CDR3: TGTGCCAGCAGTCGACCGGGACAGGGGCACACTGAAGCTTTCTTT.

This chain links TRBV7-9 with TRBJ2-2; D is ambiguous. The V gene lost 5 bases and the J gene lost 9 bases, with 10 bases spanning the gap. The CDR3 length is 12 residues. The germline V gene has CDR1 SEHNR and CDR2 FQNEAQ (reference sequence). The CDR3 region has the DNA TGTGCCAGCAGCGAAATATACAGGGAGCTGTTTTTT. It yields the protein CASSEIYRELFF.

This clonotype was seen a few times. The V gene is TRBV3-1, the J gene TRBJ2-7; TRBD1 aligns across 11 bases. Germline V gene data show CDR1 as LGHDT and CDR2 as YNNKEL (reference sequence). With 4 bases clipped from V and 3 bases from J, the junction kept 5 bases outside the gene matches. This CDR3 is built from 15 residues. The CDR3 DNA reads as TGTGCCAGCAGCCGATCCGGGACAGGGGGCTACGAGCAGTACTTC. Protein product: CASSRSGTGGYEQYF.

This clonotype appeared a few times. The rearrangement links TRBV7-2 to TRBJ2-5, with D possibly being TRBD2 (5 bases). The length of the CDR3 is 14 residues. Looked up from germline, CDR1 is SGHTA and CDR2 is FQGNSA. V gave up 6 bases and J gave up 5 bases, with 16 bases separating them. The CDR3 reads CASSPRGPGETQYF. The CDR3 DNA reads TGTGCCAGCAGTCCCCGGGGTCCGGGGGAGACCCAGTACTTC.

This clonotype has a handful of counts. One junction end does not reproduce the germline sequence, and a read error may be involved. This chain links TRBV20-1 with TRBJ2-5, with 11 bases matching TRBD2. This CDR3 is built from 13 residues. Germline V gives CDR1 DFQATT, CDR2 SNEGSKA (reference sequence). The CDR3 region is CSARGLAGGPPAF. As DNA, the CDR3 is TGCAGTGCTAGAGGGCTAGCGGGAGGTCCCCCGGCCTTC.

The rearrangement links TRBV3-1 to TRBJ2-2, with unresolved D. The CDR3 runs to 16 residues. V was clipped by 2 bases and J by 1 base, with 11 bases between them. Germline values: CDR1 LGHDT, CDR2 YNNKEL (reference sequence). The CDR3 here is CASSQTIGRNTGELFF. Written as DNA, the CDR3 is TGTGCCAGCAGCCAAACGATTGGGCGGAACACCGGGGAGCTGTTTTTT.

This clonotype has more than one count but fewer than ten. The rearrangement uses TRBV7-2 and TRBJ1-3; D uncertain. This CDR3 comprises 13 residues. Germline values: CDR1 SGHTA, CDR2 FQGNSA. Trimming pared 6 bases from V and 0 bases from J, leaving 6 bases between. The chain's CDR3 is CASSSFSGNTIYF. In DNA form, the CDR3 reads TGTGCCAGCAGTTCGTTCTCTGGAAACACCATATATTTT.

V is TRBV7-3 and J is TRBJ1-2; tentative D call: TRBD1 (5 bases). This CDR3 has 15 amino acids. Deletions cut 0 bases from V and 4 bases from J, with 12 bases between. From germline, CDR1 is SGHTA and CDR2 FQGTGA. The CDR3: CASSLTWDGTYGYTF. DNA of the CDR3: TGTGCCAGCAGCTTAACTTGGGACGGGACCTATGGCTACACCTTC.

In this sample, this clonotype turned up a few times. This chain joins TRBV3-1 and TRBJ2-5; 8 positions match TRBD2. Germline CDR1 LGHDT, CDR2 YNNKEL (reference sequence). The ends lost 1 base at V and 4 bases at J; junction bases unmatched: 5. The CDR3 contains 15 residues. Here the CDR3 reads CASSQAGGPSETQYF. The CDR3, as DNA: TGTGCCAGCAGCCAAGCGGGGGGGCCTTCAGAGACCCAGTACTTC.

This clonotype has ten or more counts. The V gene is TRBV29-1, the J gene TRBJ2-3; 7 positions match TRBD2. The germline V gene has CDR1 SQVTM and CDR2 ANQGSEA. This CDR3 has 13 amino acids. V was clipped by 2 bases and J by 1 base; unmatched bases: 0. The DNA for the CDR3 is TGCAGCGTTGAACGGGGGGGCACAGATACGCAGTATTTT. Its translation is CSVERGGTDTQYF.